This TCR beta chain was retrieved from a study of long-term antiretroviral therapy in people with HIV. Study outcomes and limitations: The repertoire was dominated at all time points by clones expanded before ART.

Germline V gene data show CDR1 as SGHDT and CDR2 as YYEEEE. The V and J ends lost 3 bases and 0 bases respectively, with 10 bases between them. The CDR3 covers 14 residues. Of note for this clone: What it binds is unknown.

At the survey level, the v3.0 immunoSEQ assay was run. Here immunoSEQ multiplex PCR was the method, and the copy in TCRdb shows in-frame clones only, minus some. The sample includes about 22,000 clones, 82% of them seen just once. The chain joins TRBV5-6 to TRBJ2-7; D is ambiguous. The specimen comprised unsorted PBMCs, sampled at the start of antiretroviral therapy. This clonotype was obtained from a man aged 45 to 65 with HIV. The CDR3 here is CASSSIIHSYEQYF. The DNA for the CDR3 is TGTGCCAGCAGCTCAATAATCCACTCCTACGAGCAGTACTTC.